This T cell receptor beta chain originates from a study of brain T cells in children with intractable seizures. Clones were sequenced by immunoSEQ multiplex PCR, and TCRdb holds only the in-frame ones, with some missing. The sample includes about 340,000 clones, roughly 93% of them seen just once. Time point noted: blood from clinic visit 5 months post-surgery; TSC patient then seizure free. Surgery cases with the highest brain T cell transcript signatures were chosen for sequencing. This clonotype was obtained from a boy under three years old with tuberous sclerosis and intractable seizures. The material sequenced was peripheral blood, taken about 5 months after surgery.

CDR3 nucleotide sequence: TGTGCCAGCAGCTTCCACCGGACGACAAATGAGCAGTTCTTC. This codes for CASSFHRTTNEQFF. The chain links TRBV7-2 to TRBJ2-1, with D hard to call. The V and J ends lost 3 bases and 7 bases respectively, with 13 bases between them. Germline lookup yields CDR1 SGHTA and CDR2 FQGNSA. This CDR3 comprises 14 residues.